This T cell receptor beta chain was captured in a study of cytomegalovirus exposure and HLA in healthy donors. Method: immunoSEQ multiplex PCR; TCRdb's copy keeps in-frame clones and lacks some. The top ten hold about 3% of the sample, which has around 130,000 clones, roughly 91% seen once. Regarding the study as a whole: Under in vitro conditions, three CMV-associated chains were confirmed as specific for CMV antigens. The study listed approximately 160 cytomegalovirus-associated TCR beta chains.

The CDR3 runs 15 residues. Germline values: CDR1 KGHSH, CDR2 LQKENI. With 2 bases removed from V and 2 bases from J, the gap between germline ends came to 7 bases. While the first cohort had 600 to 750 subjects, the donors belonged to the separate validation cohort of roughly 120 subjects. In the case of this clone: Its specificity is unknown.

The chain couples TRBV18 to TRBJ2-6; D might be TRBD1 (5 bases). Specimen: PBMCs. The TCR comes from a young man in good health and CMV-seronegative. CDR3 region: CASSPRGAGANVLTF. In DNA form, the CDR3 reads TGTGCCAGCTCACCAAGGGGCGCTGGGGCCAACGTCCTGACTTTC.